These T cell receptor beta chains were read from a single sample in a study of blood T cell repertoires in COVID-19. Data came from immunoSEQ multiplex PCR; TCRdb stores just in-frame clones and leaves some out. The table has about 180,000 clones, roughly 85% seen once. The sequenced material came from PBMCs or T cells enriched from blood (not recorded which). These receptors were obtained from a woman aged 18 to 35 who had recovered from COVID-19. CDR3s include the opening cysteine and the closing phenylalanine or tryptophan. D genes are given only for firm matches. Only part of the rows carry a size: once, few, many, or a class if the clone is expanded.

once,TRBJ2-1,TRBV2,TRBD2,TGTGCCGGAAGCCGACTAGCGGGAAACAATGAGCAGTTCTTC,CAGSRLAGNNEQFF
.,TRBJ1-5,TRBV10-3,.,TGTGCCATCAGTGAGTTGGGCGGGGGGGGCAATCAGCCCCAGCATTTT,CAISELGGGGNQPQHF
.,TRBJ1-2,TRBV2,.,TGTGCCAGCAGTGCTGAAGGGGCCGAGGTGCGGGGCTACACCTTC,CASSAEGAEVRGYTF
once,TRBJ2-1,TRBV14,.,TGTGCCAGCAGCCAAGAGTACAGTACAGACAATGAGCAGTTCTTC,CASSQEYSTDNEQFF
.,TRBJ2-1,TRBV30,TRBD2,TGTGCCTTAGGGGCGGGAAGCGGGAGGGCCGGGGTATACAATGAGCAGTTCTTC,CALGAGSGRAGVYNEQFF
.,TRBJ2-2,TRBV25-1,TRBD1,TGTGCCAGCAGTATGGGACAGATCGGCACCGGGGAGCTGTTTTTT,CASSMGQIGTGELFF
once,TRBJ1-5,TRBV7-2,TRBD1,TGTGCCAGCAGCCAGGGACAGGGTGGCCAGCCCCAGCATTTT,CASSQGQGGQPQHF
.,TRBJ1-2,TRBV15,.,TGTGCCACCAGCAGAGATAAGACAGGTGGCTACACCTTC,CATSRDKTGGYTF
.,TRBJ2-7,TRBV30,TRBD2,TGTGCCTGGACCAAGCTACCGCGAGGGACTAGCGGGAGTCACGAGCAGTACTTC,CAWTKLPRGTSGSHEQYF
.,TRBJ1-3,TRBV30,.,TGTGCCTGGAAGATCGGGGGAAACACCATATATTTT,CAWKIGGNTIYF
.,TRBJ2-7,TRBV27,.,TGTGCCAGCAGTCCTAGCCGCCGCACCTACGAGCAGTACTTC,CASSPSRRTYEQYF
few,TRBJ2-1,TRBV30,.,TGTGCCTGGAGTCCATCCTACAATGAGCAGTTCTTC,CAWSPSYNEQFF
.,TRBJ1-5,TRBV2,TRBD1,TGTGCCAGCAGTTTCGACAGGGGTAACAATCAGCCCCAGCATTTT,CASSFDRGNNQPQHF
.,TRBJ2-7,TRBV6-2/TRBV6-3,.,TGTGCCAGCAGTCGAGACAGTATTTCAAGCTCCTACGAGCAGTACTTC,CASSRDSISSSYEQYF
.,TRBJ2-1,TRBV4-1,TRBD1,TGCGCCAGCAGCCACCCAGGGGGACAGAGTTCCAATGAGCAGTTCTTC,CASSHPGGQSSNEQFF
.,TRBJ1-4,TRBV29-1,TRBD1,TGCAGCGTCGCCGGACAGGATAATGAAAAACTGTTTTTT,CSVAGQDNEKLFF